This T cell receptor (beta chain) was observed in a study of radiation and T cells in renal cell carcinoma. Study outcomes and limitations: In blood, top tumor clones expanded by 2 weeks, shrinking by 4. No pretreatment tumor biopsies were available for baseline clonotypes.

Germline V gene lookup returns CDR1 SGHNT and CDR2 YYREEE (reference sequence). The CDR3 length is 16 residues. With 4 bases removed from V and 3 bases from J, the gap between germline ends came to 19 bases. Produced via immunoSEQ multiplex PCR; TCRdb's table is partial and in-frame only. The table shows tens of thousands of clones, with around 86% occurring only once. Remarks on this clone: Its antigen is not identified.

The time point denotes: blood 2 weeks post-SBRT. Treatment here: 15 Gy SBRT to primary tumor, nephrectomy 4 weeks later. After SBRT, blood was collected at 2 and 4 weeks, plus baseline. This sequence joins TRBV5-4 and TRBJ1-1; no clear D. The input for sequencing was blood, taken from a patient whose treatment included radiotherapy and nephrectomy. This receptor was obtained from a woman aged 45-60 years with renal cell carcinoma. The CDR3 coding sequence is TGTGCCAGCAGCCCCCGCACGTGGCGGGGTGACACTGAAGCTTTCTTT. This codes for CASSPRTWRGDTEAFF.